This record concerns one TCR beta chain sequence. Antigen specificity is unknown. This specimen comes from a study of shared clonotypes between healthy human individuals. Study context: Three plates were used per donor for CD4 naive, three for CD4 memory, two for CD8 naive and one for CD8 memory.

Only in-frame clones appear in the TCRdb table, and some are missing; sequencing was by immunoSEQ multiplex PCR. The sample lists 2,100,000 or so clones; almost 96% were seen once. Study-level results: Shared clonotypes across all four donors exceeded non-shared ones in generation probability. There were few donors, and this limited the genetic and exposure-history diversity represented.

Sequencing was done on a sample of naive CD4+ T cells sorted from blood. Subset noted: CD45RA+ positively selected. The clonotype comes from a man between 18 and 29 years old in good health.

CDR3 in amino acids: CASSEGGRVGYTF. The CDR3 nucleotides read TGTGCCAGCAGTGAAGGGGGGCGTGTTGGCTACACCTTC. The chain couples TRBV6-1 to TRBJ1-2; weak D call: TRBD1 (6 bases). This CDR3 is built from 13 residues. Germline V lookup: CDR1 MNHNS, CDR2 SASEGT. V was cut by 1 base and J by 7 bases, with 10 bases left in between.